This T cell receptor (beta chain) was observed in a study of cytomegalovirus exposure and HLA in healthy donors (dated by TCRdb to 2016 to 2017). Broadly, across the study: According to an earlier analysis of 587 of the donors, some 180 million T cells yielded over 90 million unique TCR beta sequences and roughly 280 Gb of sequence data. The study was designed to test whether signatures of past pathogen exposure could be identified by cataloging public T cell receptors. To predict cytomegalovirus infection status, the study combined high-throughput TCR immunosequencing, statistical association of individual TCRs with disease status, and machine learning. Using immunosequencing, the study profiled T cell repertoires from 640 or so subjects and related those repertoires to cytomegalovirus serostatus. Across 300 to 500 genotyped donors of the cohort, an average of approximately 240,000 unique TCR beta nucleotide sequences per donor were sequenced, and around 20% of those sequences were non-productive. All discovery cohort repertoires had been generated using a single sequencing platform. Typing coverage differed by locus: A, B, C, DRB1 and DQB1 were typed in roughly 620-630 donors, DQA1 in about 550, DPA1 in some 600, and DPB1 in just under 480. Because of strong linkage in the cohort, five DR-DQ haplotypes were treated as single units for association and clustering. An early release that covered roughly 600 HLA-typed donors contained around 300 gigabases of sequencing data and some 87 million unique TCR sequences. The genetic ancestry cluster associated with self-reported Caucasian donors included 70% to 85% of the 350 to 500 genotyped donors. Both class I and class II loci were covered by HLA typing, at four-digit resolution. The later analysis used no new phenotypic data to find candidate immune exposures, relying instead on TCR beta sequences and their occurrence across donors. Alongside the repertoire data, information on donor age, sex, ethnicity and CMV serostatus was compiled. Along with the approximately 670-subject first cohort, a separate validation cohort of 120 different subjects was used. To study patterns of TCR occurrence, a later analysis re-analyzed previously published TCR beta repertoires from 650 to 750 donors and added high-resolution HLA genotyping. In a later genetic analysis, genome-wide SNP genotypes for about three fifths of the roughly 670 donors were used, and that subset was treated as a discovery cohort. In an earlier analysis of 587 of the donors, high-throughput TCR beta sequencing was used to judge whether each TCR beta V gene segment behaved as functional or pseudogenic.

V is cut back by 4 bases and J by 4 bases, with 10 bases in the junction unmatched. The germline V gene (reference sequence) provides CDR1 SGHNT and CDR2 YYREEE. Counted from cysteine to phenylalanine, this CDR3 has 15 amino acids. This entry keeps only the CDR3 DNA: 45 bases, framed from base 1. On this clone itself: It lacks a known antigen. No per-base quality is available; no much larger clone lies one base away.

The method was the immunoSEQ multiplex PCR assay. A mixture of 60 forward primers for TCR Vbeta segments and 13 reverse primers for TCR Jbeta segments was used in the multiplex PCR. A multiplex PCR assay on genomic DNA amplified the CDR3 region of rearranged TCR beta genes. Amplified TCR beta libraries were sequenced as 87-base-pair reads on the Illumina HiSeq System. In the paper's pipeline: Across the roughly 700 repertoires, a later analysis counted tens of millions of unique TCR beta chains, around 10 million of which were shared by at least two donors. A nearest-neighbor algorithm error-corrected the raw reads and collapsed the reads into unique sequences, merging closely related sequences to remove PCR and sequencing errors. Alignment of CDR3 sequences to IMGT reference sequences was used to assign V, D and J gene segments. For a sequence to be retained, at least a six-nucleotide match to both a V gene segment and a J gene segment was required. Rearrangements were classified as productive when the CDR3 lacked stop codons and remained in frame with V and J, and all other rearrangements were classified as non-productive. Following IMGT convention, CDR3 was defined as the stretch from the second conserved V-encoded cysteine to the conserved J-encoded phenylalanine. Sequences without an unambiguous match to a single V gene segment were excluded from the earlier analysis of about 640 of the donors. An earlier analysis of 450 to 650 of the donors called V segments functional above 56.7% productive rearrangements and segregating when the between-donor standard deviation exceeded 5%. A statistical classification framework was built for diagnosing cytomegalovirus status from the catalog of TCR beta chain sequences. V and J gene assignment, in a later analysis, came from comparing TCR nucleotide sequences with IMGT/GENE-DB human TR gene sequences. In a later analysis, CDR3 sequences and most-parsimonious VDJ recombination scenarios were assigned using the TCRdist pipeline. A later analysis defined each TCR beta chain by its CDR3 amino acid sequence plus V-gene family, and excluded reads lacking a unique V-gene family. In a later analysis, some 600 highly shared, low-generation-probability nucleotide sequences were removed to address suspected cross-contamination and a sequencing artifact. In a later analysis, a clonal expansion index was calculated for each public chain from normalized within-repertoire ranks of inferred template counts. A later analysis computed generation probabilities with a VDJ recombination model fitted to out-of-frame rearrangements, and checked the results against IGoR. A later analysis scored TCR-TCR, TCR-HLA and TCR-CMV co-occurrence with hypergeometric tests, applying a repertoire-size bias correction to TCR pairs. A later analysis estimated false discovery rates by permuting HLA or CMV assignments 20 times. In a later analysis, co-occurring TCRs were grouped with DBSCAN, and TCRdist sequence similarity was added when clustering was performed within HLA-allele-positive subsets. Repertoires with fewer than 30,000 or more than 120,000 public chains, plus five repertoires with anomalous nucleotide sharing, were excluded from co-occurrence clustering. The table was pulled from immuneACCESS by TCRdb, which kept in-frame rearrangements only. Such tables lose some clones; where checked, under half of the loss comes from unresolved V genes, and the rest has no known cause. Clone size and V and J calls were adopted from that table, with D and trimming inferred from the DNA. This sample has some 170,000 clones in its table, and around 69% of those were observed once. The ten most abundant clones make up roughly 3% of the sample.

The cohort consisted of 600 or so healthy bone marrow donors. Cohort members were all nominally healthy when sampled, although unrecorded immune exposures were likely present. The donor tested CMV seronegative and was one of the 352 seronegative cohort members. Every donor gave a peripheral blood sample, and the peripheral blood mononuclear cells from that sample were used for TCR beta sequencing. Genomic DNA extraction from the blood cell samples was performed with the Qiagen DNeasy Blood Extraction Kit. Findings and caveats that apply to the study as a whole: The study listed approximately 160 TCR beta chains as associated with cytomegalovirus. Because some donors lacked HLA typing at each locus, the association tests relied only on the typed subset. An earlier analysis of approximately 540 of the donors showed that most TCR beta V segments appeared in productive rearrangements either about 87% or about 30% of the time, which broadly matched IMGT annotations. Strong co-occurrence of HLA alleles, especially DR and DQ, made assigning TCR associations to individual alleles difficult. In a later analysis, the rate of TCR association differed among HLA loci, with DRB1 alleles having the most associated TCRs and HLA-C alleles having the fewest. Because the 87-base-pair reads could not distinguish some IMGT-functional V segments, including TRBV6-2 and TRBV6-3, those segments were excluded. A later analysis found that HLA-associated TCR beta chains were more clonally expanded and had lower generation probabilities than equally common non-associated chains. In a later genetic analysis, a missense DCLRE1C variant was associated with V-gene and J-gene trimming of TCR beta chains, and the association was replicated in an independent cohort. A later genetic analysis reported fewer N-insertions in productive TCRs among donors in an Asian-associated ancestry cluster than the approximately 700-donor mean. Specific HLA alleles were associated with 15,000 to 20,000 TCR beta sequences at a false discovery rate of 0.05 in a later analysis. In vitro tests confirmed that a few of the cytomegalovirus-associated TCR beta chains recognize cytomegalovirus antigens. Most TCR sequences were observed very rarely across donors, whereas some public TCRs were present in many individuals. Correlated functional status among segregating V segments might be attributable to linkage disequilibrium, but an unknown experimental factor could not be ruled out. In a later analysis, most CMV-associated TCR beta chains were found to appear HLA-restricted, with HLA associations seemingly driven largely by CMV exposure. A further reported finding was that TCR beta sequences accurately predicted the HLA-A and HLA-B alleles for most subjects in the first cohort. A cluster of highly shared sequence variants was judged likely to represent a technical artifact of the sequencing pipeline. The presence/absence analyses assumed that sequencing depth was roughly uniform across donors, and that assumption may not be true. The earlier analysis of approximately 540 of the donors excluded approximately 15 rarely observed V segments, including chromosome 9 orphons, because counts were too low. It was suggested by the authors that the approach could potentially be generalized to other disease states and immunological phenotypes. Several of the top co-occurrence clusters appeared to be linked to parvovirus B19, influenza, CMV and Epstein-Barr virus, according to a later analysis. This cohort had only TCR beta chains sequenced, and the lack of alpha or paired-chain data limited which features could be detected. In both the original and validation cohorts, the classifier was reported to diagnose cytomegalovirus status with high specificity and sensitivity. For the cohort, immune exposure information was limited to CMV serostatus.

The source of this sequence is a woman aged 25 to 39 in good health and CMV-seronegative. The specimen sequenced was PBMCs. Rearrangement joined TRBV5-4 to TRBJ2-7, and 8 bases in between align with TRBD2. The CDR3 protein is CASSPQRGIRYEQYF. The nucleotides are TGTGCCAGCAGCCCCCAGCGGGGGATAAGGTACGAGCAGTACTTC. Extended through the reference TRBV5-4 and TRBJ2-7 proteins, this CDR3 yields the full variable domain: ETGVTQSPTHLIKTRGQQVTLRCSSQSGHNTVSWYQQALGQGPQFIFQYYREEENGRGNFPPRFSGLQFPNYSSELNVNALELDDSALYLCASSPQRGIRYEQYFGPGTRLTVT.